These T cell receptor beta chains were read from a single sample in a study of blood T cell repertoires in COVID-19. Clones were sequenced by immunoSEQ multiplex PCR, and TCRdb holds only the in-frame ones, with some missing. The sample yields some 74,000 clones, approximately 87% seen once. Sequencing was carried out using peripheral blood. The receptor source for this set is a woman aged 80 or over with acute or convalescent COVID-19. Each CDR3 is given with its conserved first and last residue. A D gene is named only where the DNA matches it firmly. Not all rows give a size; the values are once, few, many and, for expanded clones, a class.

v_gene: TRBV19; d_gene: .; abundance: few; j_gene: TRBJ2-5; CDR3aa: CASSIRRESETQYF; CDR3nt: TGTGCCAGTAGTATTCGGAGGGAATCAGAGACCCAGTACTTC
v_gene: TRBV29-1; d_gene: TRBD1; abundance: .; j_gene: TRBJ2-7; CDR3aa: CSVPGQGNSYEQYF; CDR3nt: TGCAGCGTTCCCGGACAGGGTAACTCCTACGAGCAGTACTTC
v_gene: TRBV19; d_gene: TRBD1; abundance: .; j_gene: TRBJ2-7; CDR3aa: CASSDFVGQGSSYEQYF; CDR3nt: TGTGCCAGTAGTGATTTTGTGGGACAGGGGAGCTCCTACGAGCAGTACTTC
v_gene: TRBV7-2; d_gene: .; abundance: .; j_gene: TRBJ1-1; CDR3aa: CASSLEARTEAFF; CDR3nt: TGTGCCAGCAGCTTAGAGGCGAGGACTGAAGCTTTCTTT
v_gene: TRBV29-1; d_gene: .; abundance: .; j_gene: TRBJ2-1; CDR3aa: CSVFPGTYNEQFF; CDR3nt: TGCAGCGTTTTTCCGGGAACCTACAATGAGCAGTTCTTC
v_gene: TRBV7-3; d_gene: TRBD2; abundance: .; j_gene: TRBJ2-1; CDR3aa: CASSFLPLNSGSSYNEQFF; CDR3nt: TGTGCCAGCAGCTTCCTGCCCCTCAATAGCGGGAGCTCCTACAATGAGCAGTTCTTC
v_gene: TRBV30; d_gene: TRBD1; abundance: .; j_gene: TRBJ1-2; CDR3aa: CAWSMGQGNYGYTF; CDR3nt: TGTGCCTGGAGTATGGGACAGGGCAACTATGGCTACACCTTC
v_gene: TRBV27; d_gene: TRBD2; abundance: .; j_gene: TRBJ2-5; CDR3aa: CASSLRLAGGETQYF; CDR3nt: TGTGCCAGCAGTTTACGGCTAGCGGGGGGTGAGACCCAGTACTTC
v_gene: TRBV5-6; d_gene: .; abundance: .; j_gene: TRBJ1-5; CDR3aa: CASSSPGGNQPQHF; CDR3nt: TGTGCCAGCAGCTCGCCGGGGGGAAATCAGCCCCAGCATTTT
v_gene: TRBV27; d_gene: TRBD1; abundance: few; j_gene: TRBJ1-1; CDR3aa: CASSLLFTGGTEAFF; CDR3nt: TGTGCCAGCAGTTTATTATTTACAGGGGGCACTGAAGCTTTCTTT
v_gene: TRBV7-9; d_gene: .; abundance: .; j_gene: TRBJ1-3; CDR3aa: CASSPQNTIYF; CDR3nt: TGTGCCAGCAGCCCCCAGAACACCATATATTTT
v_gene: TRBV19; d_gene: TRBD1; abundance: .; j_gene: TRBJ2-5; CDR3aa: CASSTQGAPQETQYF; CDR3nt: TGTGCCAGTAGTACCCAGGGGGCGCCCCAAGAGACCCAGTACTTC
v_gene: TRBV18; d_gene: TRBD1; abundance: .; j_gene: TRBJ1-5; CDR3aa: CASSPQGARDQPQHF; CDR3nt: TGTGCCAGCTCACCACAGGGGGCGCGTGATCAGCCCCAGCATTTT
v_gene: TRBV18; d_gene: TRBD1; abundance: .; j_gene: TRBJ1-2; CDR3aa: CASSPEGQGAYGYTF; CDR3nt: TGTGCCAGCTCACCCGAGGGACAGGGGGCCTATGGCTACACCTTC
v_gene: TRBV30; d_gene: .; abundance: .; j_gene: TRBJ2-3; CDR3aa: CAWRQLKGTDTQYF; CDR3nt: TGTGCCTGGAGGCAACTTAAGGGGACAGATACGCAGTATTTT
v_gene: TRBV19; d_gene: .; abundance: .; j_gene: TRBJ2-7; CDR3aa: CASSPGTQIYEQYF; CDR3nt: TGTGCCAGTAGTCCCGGGACTCAGATCTACGAGCAGTACTTC
v_gene: TRBV29-1; d_gene: .; abundance: .; j_gene: TRBJ2-1; CDR3aa: CSVAGTFEDNEQFF; CDR3nt: TGCAGCGTCGCCGGGACTTTCGAGGACAATGAGCAGTTCTTC
v_gene: TRBV7-9; d_gene: .; abundance: .; j_gene: TRBJ1-1; CDR3aa: CASSLSPLGRVRNTEAFF; CDR3nt: TGTGCCAGCAGCTTATCCCCCCTGGGCAGGGTTAGGAACACTGAAGCTTTCTTT
v_gene: TRBV28; d_gene: .; abundance: .; j_gene: TRBJ1-2; CDR3aa: CASRPRGARGYTF; CDR3nt: TGTGCCAGCAGGCCCCGGGGGGCACGTGGCTACACCTTC
v_gene: TRBV5-1; d_gene: TRBD1; abundance: .; j_gene: TRBJ2-7; CDR3aa: CASSPFSDRGAYEQYF; CDR3nt: TGCGCCAGCAGCCCATTTTCAGACAGGGGAGCCTACGAGCAGTACTTC
v_gene: TRBV25-1; d_gene: TRBD1; abundance: .; j_gene: TRBJ1-6; CDR3aa: CASSETGNDSPLHF; CDR3nt: TGTGCCAGCAGTGAGACAGGGAATGACTCACCCCTCCACTTT
v_gene: TRBV7-2; d_gene: TRBD1; abundance: .; j_gene: TRBJ1-2; CDR3aa: CASSLLRSDRDGYTF; CDR3nt: TGTGCCAGCAGCTTATTAAGATCGGACAGGGATGGCTACACCTTC
v_gene: TRBV19; d_gene: .; abundance: .; j_gene: TRBJ2-5; CDR3aa: CASSAQGGVQETQYF; CDR3nt: TGTGCCAGCAGTGCCCAGGGCGGAGTTCAAGAGACCCAGTACTTC
v_gene: TRBV27; d_gene: .; abundance: few; j_gene: TRBJ1-5; CDR3aa: CASSERGMGYNQPQHF; CDR3nt: TGTGCCAGCTCAGAGAGGGGGATGGGCTACAATCAGCCCCAGCATTTT
v_gene: TRBV9; d_gene: TRBD1; abundance: .; j_gene: TRBJ1-1; CDR3aa: CASSLQGQQNTEAFF; CDR3nt: TGTGCCAGCAGCCTCCAGGGACAGCAAAACACTGAAGCTTTCTTT